What follows are 11 T cell receptor beta chains derived from one specimen sequenced in a study of blood T cells in healthy people across ages. A second about 7 to 12 cycle PCR used barcoded and J-beta primers. Using its own MiXCR run on the 5' RACE reads, TCRdb lists one record per CDR3 protein. The table has roughly 1.7 million distinct CDR3 sequences, 34% seen once. The sequencing input was blood. These receptors were taken from a woman aged 25 to 45 in good health.

Only a few counts were recorded for this clonotype. The chain joins TRBV20-1 to TRBJ2-7; D assignment may be TRBD1 or TRBD2 (5 bases each). The CDR3 loop spans 12 amino acids. The germline gives CDR1 DFQATT, CDR2 SNEGSKA (reference sequence). V was pared by 2 bases and J by 6 bases, with 11 bases between. For the CDR3, the DNA is TGCAGTGCTAGAAGAGGGGCGGGCGAGCAGTACTTC. Protein: CSARRGAGEQYF.

This clonotype was counted at least ten times. The J gene is TRBJ1-2, the V gene TRBV20-1; no clear D gene. V lost 6 bases to trimming and J lost 6 bases, with 11 bases between them. The germline V gene encodes CDR1 DFQATT and CDR2 SNEGSKA (reference sequence). This CDR3 contains 11 residues. The CDR3, as DNA: TGCAGTGCAGTCCCCCGGGATGGCTACACCTTC. It specifies CSAVPRDGYTF.

Many counts were recorded for this clonotype. V is TRBV30 and J is TRBJ1-2; D might be TRBD1 (6 bases). Germline V gene lookup returns CDR1 GTSNPN and CDR2 SVGIG (reference sequence). This CDR3 has 15 residues. V was clipped by 2 bases and J by 2 bases, with 15 bases between them. The CDR3 loop is CAWSLGGRQNYGYTF. Written as DNA, the CDR3 is TGTGCCTGGAGTCTGGGGGGCAGACAAAACTATGGCTACACCTTC. The full variable domain, its missing parts supplied by reference TRBV30 and TRBJ1-2, is SQTIHQWPATLVQPVGSPLSLECTVEGTSNPNLYWYRQAAGRGLQLLFYSVGIGQISSEVPQNLSASRPQDRQFILSSKKLLLSDSGFYLCAWSLGGRQNYGYTFGSGTRLTVV.

This clonotype was counted many times. V usage is TRBV29-1 and J usage is TRBJ2-3; possible D gene TRBD1, 6 bases. Germline CDR1 SQVTM, CDR2 ANQGSEA. This CDR3 comprises 14 residues. Deletions cut 4 bases from V and 1 base from J, with 12 bases between. The CDR3 nucleotides read TGCAGCGTTGCGGACAGCCGGCGCACAGATACGCAGTATTTT. It yields the protein CSVADSRRTDTQYF.

The chain links TRBV2 to TRBJ2-3; possibly TRBD1 or TRBD2 for D (5 bases each). Per germline, CDR1 SNHLY and CDR2 FYNNEI. CDR3 length: 16 residues. Trimming shortened V by 7 bases and J by 1 base, and 18 bases separated the two germline ends. This CDR3 is CASTLERGYRTDTQYF. CDR3 nucleotides: TGTGCCAGCACCCTGGAGAGGGGCTACCGCACAGATACGCAGTATTTT.

The chain joins TRBV6-2 or TRBV6-3 to TRBJ2-2; 12 nucleotides align to TRBD1. The germline gives CDR1 MNHEY, CDR2 SVGEGT. V dropped 5 bases and J dropped 6; count of bases not matched to a gene: 7. CDR3 length: 16 residues. This CDR3 reads CASSHPGQGAAGELFF. The DNA of the CDR3 is TGTGCCAGCAGTCATCCGGGACAGGGGGCAGCCGGGGAGCTGTTTTTT.

The CDR3 is CASSQVMGQGNFF. As DNA, the CDR3 is TGCGCCAGCAGCCAAGTCATGGGACAGGGAAATTTCTTT. The V gene is TRBV4-1, the J gene TRBJ1-1; the match to TRBD1 covers 9 bases. Per germline, CDR1 MGHRA and CDR2 YSYEKL. V dropped 1 base and J dropped 13; count of bases not matched to a gene: 7. The CDR3 totals 13 residues.

The rearrangement links TRBV7-6 to TRBJ2-1; 8 bases map to TRBD1. V was pared by 6 bases and J by 5 bases, with 18 bases of the junction left unmatched. Germline V gives CDR1 SGHVS, CDR2 FNYEAQ. The length of the CDR3 is 18 residues. The CDR3 sequence: CASSFLPLTGEIDNEQFF. CDR3 bases: TGTGCCAGCAGTTTCCTACCCTTGACAGGGGAAATCGACAATGAGCAGTTCTTC.

This chain links TRBV3-1 with TRBJ1-2; possible D gene TRBD1, 6 bases. CDR3 length equals 16 residues. Trimming stripped 4 bases from V and 2 bases from J, with 17 bases between. In germline, CDR1 is LGHDT, CDR2 YNNKEL (reference sequence). In nucleotides, the CDR3 is TGTGCCAGCAGCCCTCAACGGGGGGGGCGGAACTATGGCTACACCTTC. Translation gives CASSPQRGGRNYGYTF. The full variable domain, in which reference TRBV3-1 and TRBJ1-2 provide the parts outside the CDR3, is DTAVSQTPKYLVTQMGNDKSIKCEQNLGHDTMYWYKQDSKKFLKIMFSYNNKELIINETVPNRFSPKSPDKAHLNLHINSLELGDSAVYFCASSPQRGGRNYGYTFGSGTRLTVV.

The chain uses TRBV20-1 and TRBJ2-3; 13 nucleotides line up with TRBD2. The CDR3 spans 14 residues. Per germline, CDR1 DFQATT and CDR2 SNEGSKA (reference sequence). The junction had 2 bases not matched to a gene; V was cut back by 4 bases and J by 4 bases. This chain's CDR3 is CSAKLAGGSDTQYF. The CDR3 coding sequence is TGCAGTGCTAAACTAGCGGGAGGGTCAGATACGCAGTATTTT.

In its sample, this clonotype was seen a few times. This chain uses TRBV13 with TRBJ2-5; no clear D. This CDR3 comprises 15 residues. Trimming left V 2 bases short and J 1 base short, with 11 bases between. Germline assignment: CDR1 PRHDT and CDR2 FYEKMQ (reference sequence). The CDR3 here is CASSLRAGVQETQYF. CDR3 nucleotide sequence: TGTGCCAGCAGCTTAAGGGCAGGCGTCCAAGAGACCCAGTACTTC. Full variable domain (remainder filled in from reference TRBV13 and TRBJ2-5): AAGVIQSPRHLIKEKRETATLKCYPIPRHDTVYWYQQGPGQDPQFLISFYEKMQSDKGSIPDRFSAQQFSDYHSELNMSSLELGDSALYFCASSLRAGVQETQYFGPGTRLLVL.